This T cell receptor (beta chain) emerged from a study of read filtering for tumor transcriptome and immune sequencing. From 300 to 450 ng of RNA, a library with molecular barcoded alpha/delta and beta/gamma adaptors was made. TCRdb re-called the reads through MiXCR, storing one row per CDR3 protein. The table has about 58,000 distinct CDR3 sequences, 9% to 15% seen once. This CDR3 region has 12 residues. Germline V gene data show CDR1 as KGHSH and CDR2 as LQKENI. This clonotype was recorded a few times. A single base separates this from a much larger clone, so it may be a read error. The chain combines TRBV18 with TRBJ2-2, with D possibly matching TRBD2 (6 bases). Input material: a population of CD138-negative cells sorted from bone marrow. The TCR originated in a donor at least 40 years old with multiple myeloma. The CDR3, as DNA: TGTGCCAGCTCCCGTACCCCCGGGGGGCTGTTTTTT. This translates into CASSRTPGGLFF.